This T cell receptor (beta chain) originates from a study of T cell repertoires in cytomegalovirus infection. Study context: HLA-B-restricted CMV epitopes that are well studied were used alongside recently identified HLA-C-restricted ones. Public TCR beta signatures were indicative of both CMV infection and a matching HLA type.

The germline V gene has CDR1 MNHNS and CDR2 SASEGT. V was shortened by 5 bases and J by 0 bases, with 5 bases between the two germline ends. The CDR3 is 13 amino acids. TCRdb re-analysed the reads in MiXCR, keeping a single row per CDR3 protein. The data hold around 770,000 distinct CDR3 sequences, with 25% to 35% observed a single time. Findings of the study overall: The response measured ex vivo was dominated by TCR beta clonotypes (HLA-C-restricted and CMV-specific). Summed public TCR beta family frequency identified CMV carriers bearing the relevant HLA.

This clonotype was recorded many times. The antigen is unknown. This rearrangement joins TRBV6-1 to TRBJ2-1, with D hard to call. Source: cultured CD8+ T cells from PBMCs, taken from culture after CMV antigen stimulation. This clonotype originated in a human donor in good health (CMV status not recorded). Some clones in this sample may be carry-over from other donors' samples. CDR3 region: CASSPRSYNEQFF. DNA of the CDR3: TGTGCCAGCAGTCCGCGCTCCTACAATGAGCAGTTCTTC.